This TCR beta chain is from a study of blood T cell repertoires in COVID-19. In the study overall: There were acute and convalescent COVID-19 samples, and they came from the United States, Italy and Spain. T cells, B-cell-depleted T cells, or PBMCs supplied cDNA or gDNA.

TCRdb's copy holds only in-frame clones and misses some; the assay was immunoSEQ multiplex PCR. The data contain 150,000 to 200,000 clones, roughly nine tenths of them seen just once; the ten biggest clones take up approximately 6.7%. The CDR3 has 18 residues. V was clipped by 0 bases and J by 3 bases; unmatched bases: 7. In germline, CDR1 is LGHNA, CDR2 YSLEER. The source material was peripheral blood. The sequence came from a man aged 35 to 55 with acute or convalescent COVID-19. The chain combines TRBV4-3 with TRBJ1-3, with TRBD1 identical over 11 bases. In nucleotides, the CDR3 is TGCGCCAGCAGCCAAGAGGGGGCCGGGACAGGGGGTGGAAACACCATATATTTT. This codes for CASSQEGAGTGGGNTIYF.